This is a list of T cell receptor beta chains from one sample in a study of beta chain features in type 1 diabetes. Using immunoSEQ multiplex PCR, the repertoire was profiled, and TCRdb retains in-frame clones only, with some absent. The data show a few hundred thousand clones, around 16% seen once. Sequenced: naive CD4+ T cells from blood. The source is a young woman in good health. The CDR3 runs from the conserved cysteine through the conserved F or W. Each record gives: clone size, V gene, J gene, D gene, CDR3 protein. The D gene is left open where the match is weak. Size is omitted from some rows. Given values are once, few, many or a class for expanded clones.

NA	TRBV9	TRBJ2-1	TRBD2	CASSGNGLARVEQFF
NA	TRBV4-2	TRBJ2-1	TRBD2	CASSQGLAGAYNEQFF
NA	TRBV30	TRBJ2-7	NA	CAWTFGGNYHEQYF
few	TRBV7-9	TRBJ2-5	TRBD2	CASSLTGGGQETQYF
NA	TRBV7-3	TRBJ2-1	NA	CASSPEAIRNEQFF
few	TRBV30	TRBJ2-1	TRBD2	CAWSVGTSDYNEQFF
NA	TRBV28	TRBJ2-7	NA	CASRGQSSYEQYF
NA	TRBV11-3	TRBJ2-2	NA	CASSRVVAGELFF
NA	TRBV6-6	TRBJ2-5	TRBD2	CASSYGGNSGQETQYF
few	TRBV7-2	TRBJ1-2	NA	CASSLVDARQGLNYGYTF
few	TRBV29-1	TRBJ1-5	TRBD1	CSVVFGTGNSNQPQHF
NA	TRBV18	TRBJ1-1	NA	CASSRRGDTEAFF
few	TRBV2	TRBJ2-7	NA	CASASYEQYF
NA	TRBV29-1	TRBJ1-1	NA	CSYGVNTEAFF
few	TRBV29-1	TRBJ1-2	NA	CSVTLMIGGYTF
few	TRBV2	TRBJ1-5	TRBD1	CASSQQGGNQPQHF
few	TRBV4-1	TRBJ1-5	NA	CASSQDKTQVDQPQHF
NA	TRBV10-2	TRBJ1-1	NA	CASSEPVNTEAFF
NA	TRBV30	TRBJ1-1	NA	CAWSLNREAFF
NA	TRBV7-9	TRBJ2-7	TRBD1	CASSSQGVEYF
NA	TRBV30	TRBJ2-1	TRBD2	CAWSAGGGRWNEQFF
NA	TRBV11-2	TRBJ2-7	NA	CASSQGLAYEQYF
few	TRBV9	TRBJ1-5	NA	CASSVDSYSNQPQHF
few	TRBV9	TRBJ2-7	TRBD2	CASSVAGGRVGEQYF
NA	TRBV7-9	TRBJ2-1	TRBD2	CASNRRLRESVANEQFF
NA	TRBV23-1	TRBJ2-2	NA	CASSQQTGTGELFF
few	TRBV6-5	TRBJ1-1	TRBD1	CASSRTGDTEAFF
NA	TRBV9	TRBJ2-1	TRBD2	CASSPAGTNYNEQFF
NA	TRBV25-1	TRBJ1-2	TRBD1	CASSQTGVGYTF
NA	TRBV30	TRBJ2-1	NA	CAWSVGQGPYNEQFF
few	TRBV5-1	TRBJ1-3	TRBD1	CASSPGQAAGNTIYF
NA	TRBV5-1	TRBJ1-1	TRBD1	CASSSRTGALNTEAFF
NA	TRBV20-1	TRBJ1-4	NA	CSASSYEKLFF
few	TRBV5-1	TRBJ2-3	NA	CASSLGGNTDTQYF
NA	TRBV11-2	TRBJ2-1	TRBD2	CASSLDWGTSGRTAQFF
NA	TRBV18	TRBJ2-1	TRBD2	CASSRAGGDEQFF
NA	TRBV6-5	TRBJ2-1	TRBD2	CASSHTSGRSDEQFF
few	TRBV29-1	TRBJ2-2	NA	CSVASPGELFF
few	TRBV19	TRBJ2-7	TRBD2	CASSILSGISYEQYF
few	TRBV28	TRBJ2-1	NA	CASGLRSQEQFF
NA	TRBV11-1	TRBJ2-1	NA	CASSLRSGDRSYNEQFF
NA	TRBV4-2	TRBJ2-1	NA	CASSQGLASSSYNEQFF
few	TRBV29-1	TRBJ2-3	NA	CSVLLAGTDTQYF
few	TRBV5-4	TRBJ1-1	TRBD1	CASSMDRGVITEAFF
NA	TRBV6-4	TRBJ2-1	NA	CASSALFSSNEQFF
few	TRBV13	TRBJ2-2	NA	CASSPDRFSGELFF
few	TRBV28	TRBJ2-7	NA	CASSLRQGYEQYF
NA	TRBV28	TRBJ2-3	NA	CASSSLRQASTDTQYF
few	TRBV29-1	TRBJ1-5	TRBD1	CSVATGAASQPQHF
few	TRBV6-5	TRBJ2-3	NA	CASSHRSVDTQYF
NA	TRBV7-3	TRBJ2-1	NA	CASSLMSGRGLTNEQFF
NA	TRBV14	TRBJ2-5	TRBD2	CASSQGERERKETQYF
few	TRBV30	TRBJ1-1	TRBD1	CAWRGLGDRRNTEAFF
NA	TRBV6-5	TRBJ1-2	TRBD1	CASSGTVNYGYTF
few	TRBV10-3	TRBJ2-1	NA	CAISERTTYNEQFF